This T cell receptor beta chain derives from a study of cytomegalovirus exposure and HLA in healthy donors (dated by TCRdb to the late 2010s). Context from the whole study: In an earlier analysis of under 600 of the donors, about 270 Gb of sequence data and 90 million to 120 million unique TCR beta sequences from approximately 180 million T cells were reported. An early release that covered fewer than 800 HLA-typed donors contained approximately 300 gigabases of sequencing data and 80 million or so unique TCR sequences. The genetic ancestry cluster associated with self-reported Caucasian donors included 80% to 90% of the approximately 400 genotyped donors. The study aimed to test whether signatures of past pathogen exposure could be identified by cataloging public T cell receptors. The T cell repertoires of 666 subjects were profiled by immunosequencing and related to cytomegalovirus serostatus. Along with the 666-subject first cohort, a separate validation cohort of over a hundred different subjects was used. High-throughput TCR immunosequencing, statistical association of individual TCRs with disease status, and machine learning were combined to predict cytomegalovirus infection status. In a later analysis, previously published TCR beta repertoires from 666 donors were re-analyzed and high-resolution HLA genotyping was added so that TCR occurrence patterns could be studied. The later analysis used no new phenotypic data to find candidate immune exposures, relying instead on TCR beta sequences and their occurrence across donors. An earlier analysis of some 600 of the donors applied high-throughput TCR beta sequencing to assess whether each TCR beta V gene segment acted as functional or pseudogenic. Donor age, sex, ethnicity and CMV serostatus were collected together with the repertoire data. Genome-wide SNP genotypes for about 65% of the 666 donors were used in a later genetic analysis, which treated that subset as a discovery cohort. Every repertoire in the discovery cohort had been generated on one and the same sequencing platform. HLA typing covered class I and class II loci at four-digit resolution. Typing coverage varied by locus: about 629-640 donors for A, B, C, DRB1 and DQB1; about 520 for DQA1; around 610 for DPA1; approximately 490 for DPB1. About five DR-DQ haplotypes were treated as single units for association and clustering because of strong linkage in the cohort. Among 300 to 450 genotyped donors of the cohort, an average of approximately 240,000 unique TCR beta nucleotide sequences were sequenced per donor, roughly 18% of them non-productive.

This clone was seen only a few times. Its binding antigen is unknown. The sample holds no much larger clone one base away, and base qualities are not on file. The cohort comprised 550 to 700 healthy bone marrow donors. At the time of sampling, all cohort members were nominally healthy, though unrecorded immune exposures were likely present. The donor tested CMV seropositive, placing the donor among the 289 seropositive members of the cohort. Every donor gave a peripheral blood sample, and the peripheral blood mononuclear cells from that sample were used for TCR beta sequencing. Genomic DNA extraction from the blood cell samples was performed with the Qiagen DNeasy Blood Extraction Kit. Compared with germline, V lacks 5 bases and J lacks 7 bases; bases without a gene match: 7. The germline V gene (reference sequence) supplies CDR1 SEHNR and CDR2 FQNEAQ. The CDR3, from cysteine to phenylalanine, totals 14 residues. CDR3 DNA only is kept here, 42 bases in frame from base 1.

Results and caveats for the whole study, not just this receptor: Strong co-occurrence of HLA alleles, especially DR and DQ, made assigning TCR associations to individual alleles difficult. Broadly in line with IMGT annotations, most TCR beta V segments showed up in productive rearrangements about 90% or about 30% of the time in an earlier analysis of 450 to 750 of the donors. The sequencing pipeline was judged likely to have produced a cluster of highly shared sequence variants as a technical artifact. While some public TCRs were present in many individuals, most TCR sequences turned up only very rarely across donors. Correlated functional status among segregating V segments might be attributable to linkage disequilibrium, but an unknown experimental factor could not be ruled out. According to a later genetic analysis, donors in an Asian-associated ancestry cluster had fewer N-insertions in productive TCRs than the roughly 660-donor mean. HLA typing was unavailable for some donors at each locus, so association tests used only the typed subset. According to the authors, the approach could potentially be generalized to other disease states and immunological phenotypes. Some IMGT-functional V segments, including TRBV6-2 and TRBV6-3, could not be told apart with the 87-base-pair reads, so those segments were excluded. According to a later analysis, most CMV-associated TCR beta chains appeared to be HLA-restricted, and the HLA associations seemed to be driven largely by CMV exposure. A further reported finding was that TCR beta sequences accurately predicted the HLA-A and HLA-B alleles for most subjects in the first cohort. At a false discovery rate of 0.05, a later analysis linked 15,000 to 20,000 TCR beta sequences to specific HLA alleles. Three of the identified cytomegalovirus-associated TCR beta chains were confirmed in vitro to be specific for cytomegalovirus antigens. In a later analysis, HLA-associated TCR beta chains were found to be more clonally expanded and to have lower generation probabilities than equally common non-associated chains. In a later analysis, the rate of TCR association differed among HLA loci, with DRB1 alleles having the most associated TCRs and HLA-C alleles having the fewest. The presence/absence analyses assumed that sequencing depth was roughly uniform across donors, and that assumption may not be true. Several of the top co-occurrence clusters appeared to be linked to parvovirus B19, influenza, CMV and Epstein-Barr virus, according to a later analysis. The earlier analysis of approximately 560 of the donors excluded about 16 rarely observed V segments, including chromosome 9 orphons, because counts were too low. This cohort had only TCR beta chains sequenced, and the lack of alpha or paired-chain data limited which features could be detected. A total of 150 to 200 TCR beta chains were listed by the study as associated with cytomegalovirus. In a later genetic analysis, a missense DCLRE1C variant was associated with V-gene and J-gene trimming of TCR beta chains, and the association was replicated in an independent cohort. Cytomegalovirus status was reported to be diagnosed by the classifier with high specificity and sensitivity in both the original and validation cohorts. CMV serostatus was the only immune exposure information available for the cohort.

Libraries were constructed by the immunoSEQ multiplex PCR assay. The multiplex PCR relied on a mix of 60 forward primers for TCR Vbeta segments and 13 reverse primers for TCR Jbeta segments. The CDR3 region of rearranged TCR beta genes was amplified from genomic DNA with a multiplex PCR assay. The amplified TCR beta libraries were sequenced on the Illumina HiSeq System as 87-base-pair reads. On the study's bioinformatics: A later analysis counted tens of millions of unique TCR beta chains across the 500 to 850 repertoires, and around 9.9 million of these chains were shared by at least two donors. A nearest-neighbor algorithm error-corrected the raw reads and collapsed the reads into unique sequences, merging closely related sequences to remove PCR and sequencing errors. V, D and J gene segments were assigned by aligning CDR3 sequences to IMGT reference sequences. For a sequence to be retained, a match of at least six nucleotides was required to both a V gene segment and a J gene segment. Rearrangements were classified as productive when the CDR3 lacked stop codons and remained in frame with V and J, and all other rearrangements were classified as non-productive. CDR3 was defined according to IMGT convention as the region running from the second conserved V-encoded cysteine to the conserved J-encoded phenylalanine. Sequences without an unambiguous match to a single V gene segment were excluded from the earlier analysis of 450 to 650 of the donors. In an earlier analysis of almost 600 of the donors, a V segment was called functional when productive rearrangements were above 56.7%, and segregating when the standard deviation between donors exceeded 5%. A statistical classification framework was built to diagnose cytomegalovirus status from the catalog of TCR beta chain sequences. V and J gene assignment, in a later analysis, came from comparing TCR nucleotide sequences with IMGT/GENE-DB human TR gene sequences. Using the TCRdist pipeline, a later analysis assigned CDR3 sequences along with most-parsimonious VDJ recombination scenarios. A later analysis defined each TCR beta chain by its CDR3 amino acid sequence plus V-gene family, and excluded reads lacking a unique V-gene family. A later analysis removed over 500 highly shared, low-generation-probability nucleotide sequences to deal with suspected cross-contamination and a sequencing artifact. In a later analysis, a clonal expansion index for each public chain was calculated from normalized within-repertoire ranks of inferred template counts. Generation probabilities in a later analysis came from a VDJ recombination model fitted to out-of-frame rearrangements, and those results were checked against IGoR. In a later analysis, hypergeometric tests were used to score TCR-TCR, TCR-HLA and TCR-CMV co-occurrence, with a repertoire-size bias correction applied to TCR pairs. False discovery rates were estimated in a later analysis by permuting HLA or CMV assignments 20 times. A later analysis grouped co-occurring TCRs with DBSCAN, adding TCRdist sequence similarity when clustering within HLA-allele-positive subsets. Repertoires with fewer than 30,000 or more than 120,000 public chains, plus five repertoires with anomalous nucleotide sharing, were excluded from co-occurrence clustering. TCRdb limited this immuneACCESS table to in-frame rearrangements with V and J called. A share of clones is missing; checked studies link under half to unresolved V genes, and the rest is unexplained. For V, J and clone size, that table is used; D and trimming come from the DNA. Recorded for this sample are 90,000 to 150,000 clones; about 9.4% of them occurred a single time. Of the sample, 6% is held by the ten largest clones.

This receptor was obtained from a woman in her forties in good health and CMV-seropositive. The V and J genes are TRBV7-9 and TRBJ1-5; TRBD1 fits 8 bases in the junction. Material for sequencing was PBMCs. In nucleotides, the sequence is TGTGCCAGCAGCCCGGACAGGGCGGTGCAGCCCCAGCATTTT. This sequence encodes CASSPDRAVQPQHF.